One sample yielded the 3 T cell receptor beta chains listed below, sequenced in a study of blood T cell repertoires in COVID-19. Measured with immunoSEQ multiplex PCR; TCRdb has only the in-frame clones, and not every one. Here the sample spans roughly 230,000 clones, more than 70% being singletons. The specimen was peripheral blood. Receptor source: a man in his forties with active or convalescent COVID-19.

The CDR3 region is CAWSVGLTGENEKLFF. The DNA of the CDR3 is TGTGCCTGGAGTGTGGGCCTGACAGGGGAGAATGAAAAACTGTTTTTT. This chain links TRBV30 with TRBJ1-4; 8 nucleotides agree with TRBD1. V trimming: 0 bases; J trimming: 5 bases; junction bases outside the gene matches: 8. The CDR3 consists of 16 residues. CDR1 and CDR2 (germline): GTSNPN, SVGIG (reference sequence).

The chain has TRBV6-6 and TRBJ2-1; 11 nucleotides align to TRBD2. V was pared by 5 bases and J by 6 bases, with 9 bases of the junction left unmatched. The CDR3 contains 16 residues. Germline CDR1 reads MNHNY; CDR2 reads SVGAGI (reference sequence). The CDR3 reads CASSLGTSGLTNEQFF. The CDR3 DNA sequence: TGTGCCAGCAGTCTCGGGACTAGCGGCCTAACCAATGAGCAGTTCTTC.

The rearrangement uses TRBV7-9 and TRBJ1-1, with a tentative D call TRBD1 (5 bases). The CDR3 contains 13 residues. Trimming stripped 5 bases from V and 5 bases from J, with 12 bases between. CDR1 is SEHNR and CDR2 is FQNEAQ in the germline V gene (reference sequence). The CDR3 spells CASSRWGETEAFF. The DNA for the CDR3 is TGTGCCAGCAGCCGATGGGGGGAAACTGAAGCTTTCTTT. Filled out from reference TRBV7-9 and TRBJ1-1, the complete variable domain reads DTGVSQNPRHKITKRGQNVTFRCDPISEHNRLYWYRQTLGQGPEFLTYFQNEAQLEKSRLLSDRFSAERPKGSFSTLEIQRTEQGDSAMYLCASSRWGETEAFFGQGTRLTVV.